Given below is one T cell receptor (beta chain) in context. Its matching antigen is unknown. Sequencing of the DNA from cultured CD4+ T cells was carried out with the Oncomine TCR Beta short-read assay. Via MiXCR, TCRdb re-called the PCR reads, giving one row per CDR3 protein. The profile shows 15,000 to 20,000 distinct CDR3 sequences, approximately 55% of them singletons. The V gene's germline CDR1 is MNHEY and CDR2 SVGAGI. The length of the CDR3 is 16 residues. V gave up 2 bases and J gave up 1 base, with 12 bases separating them. The data derive from a study of vaccination and CD4 T cells after COVID-19. Overall study: Overlapping SARS-CoV-2, HCoV-NL63, HCoV-OC43 and HCoV-229E spike peptides were used to stimulate cells.

Study results and limitations: Nearly all convalescent vaccine-specific clones, 304 of 307, recognized only SARS-CoV-2 spike.

Treatment in this sample: roughly 10-day PBMC culture with coronavirus spike peptide pools or control peptides (ViraFEST assay). The authors swapped half the medium for fresh IL-2 medium on days 3 and 7. Sequencing was performed on CD4+ T cells from blood, cultured in vitro. This sequence joins TRBV6-5 and TRBJ2-4; weak D call: TRBD2 (7 bases). The origin of this receptor is a human donor who had recovered from COVID-19. For the CDR3, the DNA is TGTGCCAGCAGTTACCATGCGGGGGCGGCCAAAAACATTCAGTACTTC. Protein product: CASSYHAGAAKNIQYF.